A selection of T cell receptor beta chains follows, all from one sample in a study of beta chain features in type 1 diabetes. Generated by immunoSEQ multiplex PCR, the TCRdb table keeps only in-frame clones and is missing some. The data show roughly 300,000 clones, approximately 14% seen once. The specimen sequenced was central memory CD4+ T cells from blood. These receptors were obtained from a man in his thirties or forties in good health. Each CDR3 is given with its conserved first and last residue. A D gene is named only where the DNA matches it firmly. Rows may omit the clone size; those that give it use once, few, many or a size class.

TRBV19	NA	TRBD1	TRBJ2-1	TGTGCCAGTAGTGAGACAGGGCTAAATGAGCAGTTCTTC	CASSETGLNEQFF
TRBV15	once	NA	TRBJ1-2	TGTGCCACCAGCGGGGGACTAGGGACTTCTCTCTACACCTTC	CATSGGLGTSLYTF
TRBV7-9	NA	NA	TRBJ2-3	TGTGCCAGCAGCTTAGCTTTCGGGGGAAGCACAGATACGCAGTATTTT	CASSLAFGGSTDTQYF
TRBV7-8	NA	NA	TRBJ2-2	TGTGCCAGCAGCTCCCCCATGGGGGGAGCCGGGGAGCTGTTTTTT	CASSSPMGGAGELFF
TRBV10-3	NA	NA	TRBJ1-2	TGTGCCATCAGTCACTCCGTCCAGGTTGAGGAAGGGGGAAAGGGCTACACCTTC	CAISHSVQVEEGGKGYTF
TRBV5-8	few	NA	TRBJ2-2	TGTGCCAGCAGCCTCCCGGGACCGGTCACCGGGGAGCTGTTTTTT	CASSLPGPVTGELFF
TRBV7-9	NA	NA	TRBJ2-7	TGTGCCAGCAGCTTAGAGGCGGGGGCCGAGCAGTACTTC	CASSLEAGAEQYF
TRBV6-5	few	NA	TRBJ2-1	TGTGCCAGCAGTGATTCGGGACTCTGGAATGAGCAGTTCTTC	CASSDSGLWNEQFF
TRBV7-2	NA	NA	TRBJ2-5	TGTGCCAGCAGCTTGGTCCAAGAGACCCAGTACTTC	CASSLVQETQYF
TRBV7-2	NA	TRBD1	TRBJ1-2	TGTGCCAGCAGCCGGACAGGGGGCGCGGGTGGCTACACCTTC	CASSRTGGAGGYTF
TRBV21-1	NA	NA	TRBJ2-1	TGTGCCAGCAGCAACCCCGCCAGGGTCGGTTCCTACAATGAGCAGTTCTTC	CASSNPARVGSYNEQFF
TRBV5-4	few	NA	TRBJ2-3	TGTGCCAGCAGCTTATCTACGGGCACCGGTACGCAGTATTTT	CASSLSTGTGTQYF
TRBV7-9	many	TRBD1	TRBJ2-2	TGTGCCAGCAGCTCGGACAGGGGCATAATTTTCACCGGGGAGCTGTTTTTT	CASSSDRGIIFTGELFF
TRBV2	few	NA	TRBJ1-2	TGTGCCAGAAGAACGACAGGAACTATGGGCTACACCTTC	CARRTTGTMGYTF
TRBV21-1	NA	NA	TRBJ2-5	TGTGCCGTTAGCGGGGGGGCGACGGTTGAGACCCAGTACTTC	CAVSGGATVETQYF
TRBV6-1	few	NA	TRBJ2-5	TGTGCCAGCAGTGAGGGCAGCCTATCTTGGACCCAGTACTTC	CASSEGSLSWTQYF
TRBV5-4	NA	TRBD1	TRBJ1-2	TGTGCCAGCAGCTTACCACTGACAGGGGTCGGCTACACCTTC	CASSLPLTGVGYTF
TRBV11-2	few	NA	TRBJ1-5	TGTGCCAGCAGCTTAGATGGTGTCGGGGGCGCGCCCCAGCATTTT	CASSLDGVGGAPQHF
TRBV7-2	few	NA	TRBJ1-1	TGTGCCAGCAGCTTGCGGGCTGAAGCTTTCTTT	CASSLRAEAFF
TRBV5-1	NA	TRBD1	TRBJ2-7	TGCGCCAGCAGCCCCGGGACAGGGGGCGCCGAGCAGTACTTC	CASSPGTGGAEQYF
TRBV7-8	few	NA	TRBJ2-7	TGTGCCAGCAGCTTAGATTCGGCAGAGTACGAGCAGTACTTC	CASSLDSAEYEQYF
TRBV5-6	few	TRBD1	TRBJ2-2	TGTGCCAGCAGCGAACGAGGGACAGGGGGCCGTACCGGGGAGCTGTTTTTT	CASSERGTGGRTGELFF
TRBV11-2	few	NA	TRBJ1-2	TGTGCCAGCAGTCTTCACGTCTATGGCTACACCTTC	CASSLHVYGYTF
TRBV19	NA	NA	TRBJ1-5	TGTGCCAGTTCTCAGGGAAAAGGACAGCCCCAGCATTTT	CASSQGKGQPQHF
TRBV9	NA	TRBD2	TRBJ2-3	TGTGCCAGCAGCGTATCTCCAGCGGGACTGGGGGCAGATACGCAGTATTTT	CASSVSPAGLGADTQYF
TRBV11-3	NA	NA	TRBJ2-1	TGTGCCAGCAGCGGGTCGGATGAGCAGTTCTTC	CASSGSDEQFF
TRBV2	few	NA	TRBJ2-3	TGTGCCAGCAGCGAACAGGCGGGTCCCCGAAATACGCAGTATTTT	CASSEQAGPRNTQYF
TRBV11-2	NA	NA	TRBJ2-7	TGTGCCAGCAGCCAACAGTCTATTGGCTACGAGCAGTACTTC	CASSQQSIGYEQYF
TRBV7-9	NA	TRBD1	TRBJ2-3	TGTGCCAGCAGCCGACAGGGATTGGGCACAGATACGCAGTATTTT	CASSRQGLGTDTQYF
TRBV18	few	NA	TRBJ1-1	TGTGCCAGCTCACCAGACCGGCAGGGTTTAGGCACTGAAGCTTTCTTT	CASSPDRQGLGTEAFF
TRBV6-5	few	TRBD2	TRBJ2-1	TGTGCCAGCAGACGACTAGCGGGGGGCCAGCAGTTCTTC	CASRRLAGGQQFF
TRBV2	NA	NA	TRBJ1-5	TGTGCCAGCAGTGAAGCAGGCAGGGATCAGCCCCAGCATTTT	CASSEAGRDQPQHF
TRBV7-7	NA	NA	TRBJ2-5	TGTGCCAGCAGTGAGGGCCGGTCCCAAGAGACCCAGTACTTC	CASSEGRSQETQYF
TRBV7-9	many	NA	TRBJ1-2	TGTGCCAGCAGCTTTAACAGGGAAAACTACACCTTC	CASSFNRENYTF
TRBV6-5	few	NA	TRBJ2-6	TGTGCCAGCAGTTACCGAGGAGCCAACGTCCTGACTTTC	CASSYRGANVLTF
TRBV5-1	NA	NA	TRBJ2-3	TGCGCCAGCTACAGGGCCACTAGCACAGATACGCAGTATTTT	CASYRATSTDTQYF
TRBV30	NA	TRBD2	TRBJ2-3	TGTGCCTGGGGAGCGGGGGGAAACACAGATACGCAGTATTTT	CAWGAGGNTDTQYF
TRBV10-3	NA	TRBD2	TRBJ2-1	TGTGCCATCAGTGAGTCCACTAGCGGACAGTTCTTC	CAISESTSGQFF
TRBV19	few	NA	TRBJ2-7	TGTGCCAGTAGAGATGTGAATACCTACGAGCAGTACTTC	CASRDVNTYEQYF
TRBV4-3	NA	NA	TRBJ2-7	TGCGCCAGCAGCAAATGGGGACAAAGCTCCTACGAGCAGTACTTC	CASSKWGQSSYEQYF
TRBV25-1	NA	NA	TRBJ1-2	TGTGCCAGCAGTGGATCCGGGCAGGGCGAGCTATGGGGCTACACCTTC	CASSGSGQGELWGYTF